These 14 T cell receptor beta chains originate from one sample sequenced in a study of T-cell memory formation after mild COVID-19. TCRdb itself ran the 5' RACE reads through MiXCR, one entry per CDR3 protein. Of some 120,000 distinct CDR3 sequences detected, about 15% appear once; the ten largest clones hold 11% to 15%. The specimen was PBMCs or a T cell subset sorted from them (not recorded which). The receptors were gathered from an adult woman who had mild COVID-19 (a few samples of this study predate the infection). Cell type and time point are not known.

J is TRBJ2-7 and V is TRBV5-5; a possible D gene is TRBD2 (6 bases). Germline CDR1 reads SGHKS; CDR2 reads YYEKEE (reference sequence). The CDR3 length is 15 residues. V gave up 4 bases and J gave up 0 bases, with 14 bases separating them. CDR3 nucleotide sequence: TGTGCCAGCAGCCCCAGACCTAGCGACTCCTACGAGCAGTACTTC. This translates into CASSPRPSDSYEQYF.

This clonotype was seen more than once but under ten times. The V and J genes are TRBV6-1 and TRBJ1-1, with TRBD1 as a possible D gene (5 bases). Between the trimmed V and J ends, which lost 5 bases and 13 bases, there was a span of 17 bases. Germline CDR1 MNHNS, CDR2 SASEGT. CDR3 size: 12 residues. Here the CDR3 reads CASSMRDSADFF. Here the CDR3 DNA reads TGTGCCAGCAGTATGCGGGACTCCGCAGATTTCTTT.

This clonotype came up many times. The gene calls are TRBV12-3 or TRBV12-4 and TRBJ2-1; 7 bases fit TRBD1. The CDR3 has 15 residues. V trimming: 5 bases; J trimming: 4 bases; junction bases outside the gene matches: 8. The chain's CDR3 is CASSPRAGGYNEQFF. The CDR3 DNA follows: TGTGCCAGCAGTCCCCGCGCAGGGGGATACAATGAGCAGTTCTTC.

This clonotype is termed large. The chain has TRBV20-1 and TRBJ2-2; D is uncertain. The CDR3 is 15 amino acids. The germline V and J ends were trimmed by 0 bases and 8 bases, with 16 bases remaining between them. CDR1 and CDR2 from the germline V gene are DFQATT and SNEGSKA (reference sequence). The CDR3 coding sequence is TGCAGTGCTAGAGAGGCAGGTGGCAGGCTAGGGGAGCTGTTTTTT. It encodes CSAREAGGRLGELFF.

This clonotype was seen only a few times. V usage is TRBV20-1 and J usage is TRBJ2-3; D is unclear. CDR3 length: 11 residues. The germline V gene has CDR1 DFQATT and CDR2 SNEGSKA (reference sequence). Trimming stripped 4 bases from V and 5 bases from J, with 7 bases between. CDR3 bases: TGCAGTGCTACCAGACGAGATACGCAGTATTTT. Translation gives CSATRRDTQYF.

This clonotype was observed a handful of times. In DNA form, the CDR3 reads TGTGCCAGCAGCCAAGATCCTTCAGGGTCAGCCCAAGAGACCCAGTACTTC. Protein: CASSQDPSGSAQETQYF. V and J are TRBV4-2 and TRBJ2-5; tentative D call: TRBD1 (5 bases). Trimming removed 0 bases from V and 1 base from J, with 15 bases in between. The CDR3 is 17 residues long. Per the germline V gene, CDR1 is LGHNA and CDR2 is YNFKEQ.

V is TRBV5-1 and J is TRBJ2-1; a possible D gene is TRBD2 (6 bases). CDR1 is SGHRS, CDR2 YFSETQ, per germline. This CDR3 has 14 residues. The ends were cut back, 0 bases at V and 10 bases at J, with 14 bases in the middle. The CDR3 region is CASSLAVPRGEQFF. In DNA, the CDR3 is TGCGCCAGCAGCTTGGCTGTACCCCGGGGGGAGCAGTTCTTC.

In this sample, this clonotype turned up a few times. The rearrangement uses TRBV9 and TRBJ2-5, with D perhaps matching TRBD1 (8 bases). The ends were cut back, 4 bases at V and 0 bases at J, with 10 bases in the middle. The CDR3 runs to 14 residues. The germline V gene encodes CDR1 SGDLS and CDR2 YYNGEE. CDR3 DNA sequence: TGTGCCAGCAGCACAGGGGGGGACCAAGAGACCCAGTACTTC. Its protein is CASSTGGDQETQYF.

This clonotype was counted only a few times. V and J are TRBV12-3 or TRBV12-4 and TRBJ2-1; D unresolved. The ends were cut back, 4 bases at V and 12 bases at J, with 19 bases in the middle. CDR3 size: 14 residues. DNA for the CDR3: TGTGCCAGCAGTTCACCCTTCCACTACCCAAGGCAGTTCTTC. Translated, it gives CASSSPFHYPRQFF.

This clonotype was observed a few times. The V call is TRBV4-2, the J call TRBJ2-7, with 7 nucleotides matching TRBD2. CDR3 length: 16 amino acids. Germline CDR1 is LGHNA and CDR2 is YNFKEQ. With V trimmed by 0 bases and J by 0 bases, 5 bases remained unmatched. The CDR3 bases are TGTGCCAGCAGCCAAGATAGTGCTAGCGGCTCCTACGAGCAGTACTTC. Protein: CASSQDSASGSYEQYF.

The sample holds many counts of this clonotype. The chain combines TRBV29-1 with TRBJ2-1; no firm D call. The CDR3 sequence is 14 residues long. Germline lookup yields CDR1 SQVTM and CDR2 ANQGSEA. V lost 2 bases and J 2 bases, leaving 10 bases between the germline ends. CDR3 sequence: CSVERANTYNEQFF. In DNA, the CDR3 is TGCAGCGTTGAAAGGGCCAATACCTACAATGAGCAGTTCTTC.

This clonotype was detected only a few times. This chain joins TRBV4-3 and TRBJ1-5; D is undetermined. Germline-derived CDR1 and CDR2 are LGHNA and YSLEER. The V gene lost 0 bases and the J gene lost 11 bases, with 11 bases spanning the gap. The CDR3 is made up of 13 amino acids. The CDR3, as DNA: TGCGCCAGCAGCCAAGATTCCGAGAGTACCCAGCATTTT. Translated: CASSQDSESTQHF.

The chain carries TRBV2 and TRBJ2-1, with TRBD2 identical over 10 bases. V shed 7 bases, J shed 13 bases, and the junction held 19 bases outside the gene matches. Germline V gene sequence: CDR1 SNHLY, CDR2 FYNNEI. The CDR3 covers 16 residues. CDR3 loop: CASIPSLASGREAQFF. DNA for the CDR3: TGTGCCAGCATACCTTCACTCGCTAGCGGGAGAGAGGCCCAGTTCTTC. The full variable domain, with the rest looked up from reference TRBV2 and TRBJ2-1, is EPEVTQTPSHQVTQMGQEVILRCVPISNHLYFYWYRQILGQKVEFLVSFYNNEISEKSEIFDDQFSVERPDGSNFTLKIRSTKLEDSAMYFCASIPSLASGREAQFFGPGTRLTVL.

The chain is built from TRBV30 and TRBJ2-7; TRBD2 aligns across 10 bases. CDR1 and CDR2 (germline): GTSNPN, SVGIG (reference sequence). The CDR3 extends over 17 amino acids. The junction had 10 bases not matched to a gene; V was cut back by 1 base and J by 1 base. Here the CDR3 DNA reads TGTGCCTGGAGTGGGATTAGGACTAGCGGAGTTTCCTACGAGCAGTACTTC. This sequence encodes CAWSGIRTSGVSYEQYF.